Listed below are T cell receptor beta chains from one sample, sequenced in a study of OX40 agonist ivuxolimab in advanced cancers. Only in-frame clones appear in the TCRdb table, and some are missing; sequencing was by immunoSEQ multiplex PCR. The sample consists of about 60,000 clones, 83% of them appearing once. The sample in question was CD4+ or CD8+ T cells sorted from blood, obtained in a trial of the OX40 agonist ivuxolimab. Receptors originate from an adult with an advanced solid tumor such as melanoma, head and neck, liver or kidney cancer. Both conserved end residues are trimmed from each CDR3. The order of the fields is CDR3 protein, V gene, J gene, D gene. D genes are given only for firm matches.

ASTPGGRLNYGYT	TRBV6-5	TRBJ1-2	-
ASSQRLAGFTDTQY	TRBV2	TRBJ2-3	TRBD2
ASRGDFTDTQY	TRBV2	TRBJ2-3	-
ASRTQGAGNTIY	TRBV19	TRBJ1-3	TRBD1
ASSMGGGGNQPQH	TRBV19	TRBJ1-5	-
ASSEAGGFTDTQY	TRBV7-3	TRBJ2-3	TRBD2
ASSDSGAPPGELF	TRBV6-4	TRBJ2-2	-
ASSLSHSLRETQY	TRBV5-5	TRBJ2-5	-
ASSESSGPYNEQF	TRBV18	TRBJ2-1	TRBD2
ASSPRAGRGLNTEAF	TRBV18	TRBJ1-1	-
ASSSRQGKNQPQH	TRBV7-9	TRBJ1-5	-
SVEEGGETQY	TRBV29-1	TRBJ2-5	-
ASRISGWKVEAF	TRBV5-6	TRBJ1-1	-
ASSVQFNQPQH	TRBV6-1	TRBJ1-5	-
ASSQSVPYEQY	TRBV14	TRBJ2-7	-
ASSFRVRRNEQF	TRBV27	TRBJ2-1	-
ASSHASGTSGGVGLYNEQF	TRBV2	TRBJ2-1	TRBD2
ASSPIIKGGYT	TRBV18	TRBJ1-2	-
ASSDRRQGTNYGYT	TRBV11-2	TRBJ1-2	TRBD1
ASSFGLGRGNSPLH	TRBV27	TRBJ1-6	TRBD1
ASSQGLAGDTQY	TRBV4-1	TRBJ2-5	TRBD2
ASSLDPHSYEQY	TRBV7-9	TRBJ2-7	-
ASSELTAYSPLH	TRBV2	TRBJ1-6	-
SANRDRAYNEQF	TRBV29-1	TRBJ2-1	TRBD1
ASSEYSPLQALNQPQH	TRBV6-1	TRBJ1-5	-
ASSPDVTGYNTEAF	TRBV5-1	TRBJ1-1	TRBD1
ASSAAGASGELF	TRBV6-1	TRBJ2-2	-
ASSFGMDQETQY	TRBV5-1	TRBJ2-5	-
ASRDPNYGYT	TRBV6-6	TRBJ1-2	-
ASTSRGRRTEAF	TRBV27	TRBJ1-1	TRBD1
ASSSVGGAEAF	TRBV19	TRBJ1-1	-